These 18 T cell receptor beta chains were sequenced from one sample in a study of patients with pleural tuberculosis (dated 2014 in TCRdb). The data were produced on an Illumina Genome Analyzer IIx. TCRdb trimmed the raw reads at Q25, called clones with MiXCR and kept productive beta chains. When rows share a CDR3 protein, they turn into one entry using the most common DNA and genes. The sample includes tens of thousands of distinct CDR3 sequences, with 18% observed a single time. In total, the top ten clones hold 3.5% to 4.5% of the sample. Source material: peripheral blood. These receptors were taken from a human donor with pleural tuberculosis.

This clonotype was recorded at least ten times. The chain carries TRBV28 and TRBJ2-1; D might be TRBD2 (5 bases). The CDR3 runs 12 residues. Per germline, CDR1 MDHEN and CDR2 SYDVKM. V was shortened by 6 bases and J by 7 bases, with 10 bases between the two germline ends. The CDR3 coding sequence is TGTGCCAGCAGATTGCCGGGGAATGAGCAGTTCTTC. This translates into CASRLPGNEQFF.

Ten or more counts support this clonotype. The rearrangement joins TRBV20-1 to TRBJ1-2; D remains unclear. Trimming took off 2 bases at V and 4 bases at J, with 11 bases between the two ends. CDR3 size: 13 residues. Germline loops: CDR1 DFQATT, CDR2 SNEGSKA (reference sequence). Here the CDR3 DNA reads TGCAGTGCTAGATCGGCCAGAGCCTATGGCTACACCTTC. This encodes CSARSARAYGYTF.

This clonotype is judged medium-sized. The chain couples TRBV27 to TRBJ1-5; no firm D call. Per the germline V gene, CDR1 is MNHEY and CDR2 is SMNVEV (reference sequence). The CDR3 is 13 amino acids. The germline V and J ends were trimmed by 2 bases and 6 bases, with 8 bases remaining between them. The CDR3 nucleotides are TGTGCCAGCAGTTTAGGTGAGGGTCAGCCCCAGCATTTT. It specifies CASSLGEGQPQHF.

This clonotype was found many times. This sequence joins TRBV5-1 and TRBJ2-3; D is possibly TRBD2 (5 bases). This CDR3 is 14 amino acids long. Germline V gene data show CDR1 as SGHRS and CDR2 as YFSETQ. V lost 1 base to trimming and J lost 4 bases, with 10 bases between them. The CDR3: CASSLRGSADTQYF. The DNA of the CDR3 is TGCGCCAGCAGCTTGCGAGGGAGCGCAGATACGCAGTATTTT.

This clonotype showed up many times. This chain connects TRBV5-1 to TRBJ1-1; tentatively, D is TRBD1 (6 bases). Per germline, CDR1 SGHRS and CDR2 YFSETQ. Trimming stripped 1 base from V and 4 bases from J, with 8 bases between. CDR3 size: 13 residues. The CDR3 DNA sequence: TGCGCCAGCAGCTTGAGAGGGGGCACTGAAGCTTTCTTT. This translates into CASSLRGGTEAFF.

On this clonotype: The germline gene is not matched at one end of the junction; a read error may be the cause. V usage is TRBV5-1 and J usage is TRBJ2-1, with 14 bases identical to TRBD2. From germline, CDR1 is SGHRS and CDR2 YFSETQ. CDR3 size: 13 residues. For the CDR3, the DNA is TGCGCCAGCAGCCTGGGACTAGCGGGAGCACTGTTCTTT. Translating gives CASSLGLAGALFF.

As concerns this clonotype: A much bigger clone sits one base away, suggesting this may be a read error. V and J are TRBV6-2 or TRBV6-3 and TRBJ2-5, with 8 bases identical to TRBD2. The germline gives CDR1 MNHEY, CDR2 SVGEGT. The CDR3 contains 15 residues. CDR3 nucleotide sequence: TGTGCCAGCAGTCAACCCCGGGGGGGCAGAGGGACCCGGTACTTC. Translation gives CASSQPRGGRGTRYF.

This clonotype was seen many times. The J gene is TRBJ2-1, the V gene TRBV2; D is unresolved. CDR1 and CDR2 from the germline V gene are SNHLY and FYNNEI. Trimming removed 3 bases at V and 9 bases at J, with 15 bases between. CDR3 length: 14 residues. CDR3 sequence: CASSDGGIVIEQFF. In nucleotides, the CDR3 is TGTGCCAGCAGTGACGGTGGGATAGTAATTGAGCAGTTCTTC. Complete variable domain (other parts from reference TRBV2 and TRBJ2-1): EPEVTQTPSHQVTQMGQEVILRCVPISNHLYFYWYRQILGQKVEFLVSFYNNEISEKSEIFDDQFSVERPDGSNFTLKIRSTKLEDSAMYFCASSDGGIVIEQFFGPGTRLTVL.

This clonotype appeared many times. The V call is TRBV4-2, the J call TRBJ2-5, with a tentative D call TRBD2 (5 bases). CDR1 LGHNA and CDR2 YNFKEQ come from the germline V gene. Trimming took 4 bases from V and 5 from J, leaving 11 bases between them. CDR3 length equals 13 residues. CDR3 in DNA: TGTGCCAGCAGCCCTCAGGTAGCGGAGACCCAGTACTTC. Residues: CASSPQVAETQYF.

This clonotype was recorded many times. This chain links TRBV12-3 or TRBV12-4 with TRBJ1-1; D is undetermined. V lost 3 bases to trimming and J lost 0 bases, with 5 bases between them. CDR3 length: 13 amino acids. The CDR3 region is CASSFRMNTEAFF. As DNA, the CDR3 is TGTGCCAGCAGTTTTCGCATGAACACTGAAGCTTTCTTT.

In this sample, this clonotype is medium-sized. The V gene is TRBV6-2 or TRBV6-3, the J gene TRBJ1-1; D not resolved. V dropped 8 bases and J dropped 4 bases, with 17 bases sitting between them. Germline assignment: CDR1 MNHEY and CDR2 SVGEGT. The CDR3 loop spans 14 amino acids. CDR3: CASVAEGVGTEAFF. The CDR3 DNA reads TGTGCCAGCGTAGCGGAGGGCGTTGGCACTGAAGCTTTCTTT.

The chain recombines TRBV24-1 with TRBJ2-5; 8 positions agree with TRBD1. The ends lost 9 bases at V and 5 bases at J; junction bases unmatched: 7. Per germline, CDR1 KGHDR and CDR2 SFDVKD. The CDR3 consists of 13 residues. The CDR3 region has the DNA TGTGCCACCGGTACAGGGGGTTCGGAGACCCAGTACTTC. Translation gives CATGTGGSETQYF.

This clonotype was found many times. The chain is built from TRBV7-6 and TRBJ2-7; D gene ambiguous. The CDR3 totals 12 residues. V was trimmed by 5 bases and J by 6 bases, leaving 11 bases between them. Germline CDR1 and CDR2: SGHVS and FNYEAQ. The chain's CDR3 is CASSQPRSEQYF. CDR3 DNA sequence: TGTGCCAGCAGCCAACCTCGATCCGAGCAGTACTTC.

This clonotype appeared many times. The chain combines TRBV7-9 with TRBJ1-1, with TRBD1 identical over 10 bases. The length of the CDR3 is 13 residues. V trimming: 11 bases; J trimming: 0 bases; junction bases outside the gene matches: 3. Per germline, CDR1 SEHNR and CDR2 FQNEAQ (reference sequence). CDR3 loop: CAGTGVVNTEAFF. For the CDR3, the DNA is TGTGCCGGGACAGGGGTCGTGAACACTGAAGCTTTCTTT. Using reference TRBV7-9 and TRBJ1-1 for the parts outside the CDR3, the full variable domain is DTGVSQNPRHKITKRGQNVTFRCDPISEHNRLYWYRQTLGQGPEFLTYFQNEAQLEKSRLLSDRFSAERPKGSFSTLEIQRTEQGDSAMYLCAGTGVVNTEAFFGQGTRLTVV.

The CDR3 DNA is TGCAGCGCTCCGCCCCCCGGGACCCTCGAAGCTTTCTTT. It is translated as CSAPPPGTLEAFF. This chain links TRBV20-1 with TRBJ1-1; a weak D match, TRBD1 (5 bases). The CDR3 length is 13 residues. CDR1 is DFQATT, CDR2 SNEGSKA, per germline (reference sequence).

In this sample, this clonotype turned up many times. The chain recombines TRBV12-3 or TRBV12-4 with TRBJ1-1; 9 nucleotides match TRBD1. The CDR3 length is 17 residues. Losses at the gene ends were 5 bases for V and 4 bases for J; bases not matched to a gene: 14. The CDR3 is CASSPKGTGKMGTEAFF. The CDR3 coding sequence is TGTGCCAGCAGTCCTAAAGGGACAGGGAAAATGGGCACTGAAGCTTTCTTT.

At least ten counts were recorded for this clonotype. The chain is built from TRBV5-1 and TRBJ2-1, with 15 nucleotides matching TRBD2. The V gene's germline CDR1 is SGHRS and CDR2 YFSETQ. The V segment lost 7 bases and the J segment 6 bases; nucleotides outside the gene matches: 8. CDR3 length equals 16 residues. The CDR3 here is CASFGLAGGLGNEQFF. CDR3 in DNA: TGCGCCAGCTTTGGACTAGCGGGGGGGCTGGGCAATGAGCAGTTCTTC.

This clonotype was seen more than once but under ten times. V is TRBV9 and J is TRBJ2-3, with 9 bases identical to TRBD1. V shed 5 bases, J shed 4 bases, and the junction held 8 bases outside the gene matches. The CDR3 covers 15 residues. Germline CDR1 reads SGDLS; CDR2 reads YYNGEE. CDR3 DNA: TGTGCCAGCAGGAGGGGGGACAGGGAAGCAGATACGCAGTATTTT. It is translated as CASRRGDREADTQYF.